What follows are 23 T cell receptor beta chains derived from one specimen sequenced in a study of brain T cells in children with intractable seizures. The time point here: blood from clinic visit 5 months post-surgery; TSC patient then seizure free. Profiling relied on immunoSEQ multiplex PCR, and the TCRdb table lists in-frame clones only, not all of them. The table has approximately 330,000 clones, approximately 93% seen once. Sequenced here: peripheral blood, sampled 4 to 5 months after surgery. The origin of the receptors is a boy under two years old with tuberous sclerosis and intractable seizures.

The chain recombines TRBV7-9 with TRBJ2-3; D uncertain. This CDR3 is 12 amino acids long. Trimming cost V 11 bases and J 5 bases, with 14 bases left between them. Germline loops: CDR1 SEHNR, CDR2 FQNEAQ (reference sequence). The CDR3 DNA is TGTGCCGGCAACTGGCGCGGAGATACGCAGTATTTT. As protein: CAGNWRGDTQYF.

This rearrangement joins TRBV3-1 (or the pseudogene TRBV3-2) to TRBJ1-4; possibly TRBD1 for D (5 bases). This CDR3 comprises 17 residues. Germline CDR1 reads LGHDT; CDR2 reads YNNKEL (reference sequence). Trimming shortened V by 4 bases and J by 6 bases, and 21 bases separated the two germline ends. CDR3 coding DNA: TGTGCCAGCAGCCCTCCAAGTGGGGACTTGAGGGATGAAAAACTGTTTTTT. Its protein is CASSPPSGDLRDEKLFF.

This chain uses TRBV6-5 with TRBJ2-7; the D gene is possibly TRBD1 (6 bases). V gave up 7 bases and J gave up 4 bases, with 14 bases separating them. The CDR3 sequence is 13 residues long. Looked up from germline, CDR1 is MNHEY and CDR2 is SVGAGI. The CDR3 DNA sequence: TGTGCCAGCACAGGGGCAAAGGGGTACGAGCAGTACTTC. It translates to CASTGAKGYEQYF.

The genes are TRBV28 and TRBJ1-2; unclear D gene. The V end lost 3 bases, the J end lost 2 bases, and 10 bases lay between the germline ends. The germline CDR1 and CDR2 sequences are MDHEN and SYDVKM. The CDR3 consists of 14 residues. DNA for the CDR3: TGTGCCAGCAGTTTTCCGGAGAGGAACTATGGCTACACCTTC. Translated: CASSFPERNYGYTF.

The chain joins TRBV6-5 to TRBJ1-5; D is perhaps TRBD1 (5 bases). Deletions cut 5 bases from V and 7 bases from J, with 12 bases between. The CDR3 has 13 residues. Germline-derived CDR1 and CDR2 are MNHEY and SVGAGI. As DNA, the CDR3 is TGTGCCAGCAGTACCCGGGGGGGACAGCCCCAGCATTTT. As protein: CASSTRGGQPQHF.

V is TRBV7-3 and J is TRBJ2-2, with D maybe TRBD1 (6 bases). Germline-derived CDR1 and CDR2 are SGHTA and FQGTGA. This CDR3 has 14 amino acids. V lost 0 bases and J lost 6, with 8 bases in between. The CDR3 loop reads CASSLTGGSGELFF. The CDR3 region has the DNA TGTGCCAGCAGCTTAACTGGGGGCTCCGGGGAGCTGTTTTTT. Full variable domain (outside the CDR3, taken from reference TRBV7-3 and TRBJ2-2): GAGVSQTPSNKVTEKGKYVELRCDPISGHTALYWYRQSLGQGPEFLIYFQGTGAADDSGLPNDRFFAVRPEGSVSTLKIQRTERGDSAVYLCASSLTGGSGELFFGEGSRLTVL.

The chain links TRBV6-5 to TRBJ2-5; D remains ambiguous. The CDR3 loop spans 13 amino acids. Germline V gene sequence: CDR1 MNHEY, CDR2 SVGAGI. Trimming removed 6 bases from V and 4 bases from J, with 12 bases in between. CDR3 nucleotides: TGTGCCAGCAGCCCGGGCCTGAGAGAGACCCAGTACTTC. Its protein is CASSPGLRETQYF.

This clone was observed once. The gene calls are TRBV19 and TRBJ2-1, with D maybe TRBD2 (5 bases). Germline V gives CDR1 LNHDA, CDR2 SQIVND (reference sequence). V was pared by 0 bases and J by 8 bases, with 11 bases between. The CDR3 totals 14 residues. In nucleotides, the CDR3 is TGTGCCAGTAGTATAGAAGTCGGGGTCGATGAGCAGTTCTTC. Residues: CASSIEVGVDEQFF.

This CDR3 reads CASSLPPSCWYEQYF. The DNA for the CDR3 is TGTGCCAGCAGTTTACCGCCTAGCTGCTGGTACGAGCAGTACTTC. V gene TRBV27 combines with J gene TRBJ2-7; D might be TRBD2 (5 bases). Trimming removed 2 bases at V and 4 bases at J, with 15 bases between. CDR1 and CDR2 from the germline V gene are MNHEY and SMNVEV (reference sequence). The CDR3 length is 15 residues.

This chain connects TRBV4-1 to TRBJ2-3, with D maybe TRBD2 (6 bases). The V end was cut by 2 bases, the J end by 3 bases, with 9 bases between. CDR1 MGHRA and CDR2 YSYEKL come from the germline V gene. This CDR3 is 14 amino acids long. The CDR3 nucleotides read TGCGCCAGCAGCCAACTGGGGGGAACAGATACGCAGTATTTT. This sequence encodes CASSQLGGTDTQYF.

This rearrangement joins TRBV4-2 to TRBJ1-2, with D maybe TRBD1 (6 bases). The CDR3 totals 15 residues. CDR1 LGHNA and CDR2 YNFKEQ come from the germline V gene. Trimming stripped 0 bases from V and 3 bases from J, with 11 bases between. The CDR3 loop is CASSQEDSMDYGYTF. The CDR3 bases are TGTGCCAGCAGCCAAGAGGACAGTATGGACTATGGCTACACCTTC.

The table lists this clone with a count of one. V gene TRBV27 combines with J gene TRBJ2-7; 7 nucleotides agree with TRBD2. The CDR3 runs 16 residues. Germline CDR1 and CDR2: MNHEY and SMNVEV (reference sequence). V shed 4 bases and J 4 bases; nucleotides not matched to a gene: 13. This CDR3 is CASSSTQPLGGYEQYF. The CDR3 region has the DNA TGTGCCAGCAGTTCGACCCAGCCCCTGGGGGGGTACGAGCAGTACTTC.

The table lists this clone with a few counts. V and J are TRBV6-5 and TRBJ1-2; no reliable D call. Germline V lookup: CDR1 MNHEY, CDR2 SVGAGI. V gave up 2 bases and J gave up 4 bases, with 11 bases separating them. This CDR3 is 14 amino acids long. Here the CDR3 DNA reads TGTGCCAGCAGTTACATAGGATGGCCCTATGGCTACACCTTC. Translating it yields CASSYIGWPYGYTF.

V usage is TRBV6-4 and J usage is TRBJ1-6; D unclear. Germline assignment: CDR1 MRHNA and CDR2 SNTAGT. This CDR3 has 16 residues. Trimming removed 2 bases at V and 7 bases at J, with 15 bases between. The CDR3 DNA reads as TGTGCCAGCAGTGACCCAGAGGACGCTAGAAATTCACCCCTCCACTTT. Its protein is CASSDPEDARNSPLHF.

The chain has TRBV5-4 and TRBJ2-1; 10 bases fit TRBD2. The junction had 5 bases not matched to a gene; V was cut back by 0 bases and J by 8 bases. Germline CDR1 and CDR2: SGHNT and YYREEE (reference sequence). This CDR3 comprises 15 residues. CDR3 DNA: TGTGCCAGCAGCTTGGCCGCTAGCGGGAGCTATGAGCAGTTCTTC. Its protein product is CASSLAASGSYEQFF.

This chain links TRBV11-3 with TRBJ2-1; 10 nucleotides match TRBD2. This CDR3 is 17 amino acids long. V shed 5 bases, J shed 5 bases, and the junction held 12 bases outside the gene matches. The V gene's germline CDR1 is SGHNT and CDR2 YENEEA. The CDR3: CASSPPSLAGAHNEQFF. CDR3 in DNA: TGTGCCAGCAGCCCCCCGTCTCTAGCGGGAGCCCACAATGAGCAGTTCTTC.

The chain employs TRBV11-2 and TRBJ2-1; TRBD2 agrees at 8 bases. CDR1 and CDR2 (germline): SGHAT, FQNNGV. After removal of 4 bases from V and 4 bases from J, the junction contained 3 bases not matched to a gene. The length of the CDR3 is 14 residues. The CDR3 DNA reads as TGTGCCAGCAGCTCCCTAGCGGGTTACAATGAGCAGTTCTTC. It yields the protein CASSSLAGYNEQFF.

The genes are TRBV20-1 and TRBJ1-1, with TRBD1 matching 10 bases. The CDR3 extends over 11 amino acids. Per germline, CDR1 DFQATT and CDR2 SNEGSKA (reference sequence). Losses at the gene ends were 6 bases for V and 11 bases for J; bases not matched to a gene: 6. The DNA for the CDR3 is TGCAGTGCAACCGGGACAGGGGACGCTTTCTTT. Encoded protein: CSATGTGDAFF.

The V gene is TRBV2, the J gene TRBJ1-3, with D uncertain. CDR1 SNHLY and CDR2 FYNNEI come from the germline V gene. This CDR3 has 17 amino acids. Trimming pared 1 base from V and 2 bases from J, leaving 15 bases between. CDR3 amino acids: CASSEVRVRTTGNTIYF. The CDR3 region has the DNA TGTGCCAGCAGTGAAGTGCGGGTTCGGACCACTGGAAACACCATATATTTT.

The count of this clone is one. This rearrangement joins TRBV9 to TRBJ1-3, with TRBD1 identical over 7 bases. The V segment lost 3 bases and the J segment 3 bases; nucleotides outside the gene matches: 0. Germline V gene data show CDR1 as SGDLS and CDR2 as YYNGEE. This CDR3 contains 13 residues. DNA for the CDR3: TGTGCCAGCAGCGGACAGGGTGGAAACACCATATATTTT. Protein: CASSGQGGNTIYF.

The chain carries TRBV12-3 or TRBV12-4 and TRBJ1-5, with a possible D match to TRBD1 (5 bases). This CDR3 has 13 amino acids. Trimming stripped 3 bases from V and 7 bases from J, with 10 bases between. CDR3 residues: CASSLGVNQPQHF. The CDR3 nucleotides are TGTGCCAGCAGTTTGGGGGTAAACCAGCCCCAGCATTTT.

This chain uses TRBV5-6 with TRBJ1-5, with 11 positions matching TRBD1. Germline loops: CDR1 SGHDT, CDR2 YYEEEE. There are 15 residues in the CDR3. With 3 bases clipped from V and 2 bases from J, the junction kept 1 base outside the gene matches. DNA for the CDR3: TGTGCCAGCAGCTGGGGACAGGGGGGCAATCAGCCCCAGCATTTT. Protein: CASSWGQGGNQPQHF.

This clone was observed once. The genes are TRBV6-2 or TRBV6-3 and TRBJ1-6; weak D call: TRBD1 (5 bases). Germline lookup yields CDR1 MNHEY and CDR2 SVGEGT. The CDR3 runs 15 residues. The V end was cut by 6 bases, the J end by 5 bases, with 14 bases between. CDR3 residues: CASSLNQGDNSPLHF. In DNA, the CDR3 is TGTGCCAGCAGCCTTAACCAGGGAGATAATTCACCCCTCCACTTT.